Listed below are T cell receptor beta chains from one sample, sequenced in a study of OX40 agonist ivuxolimab in advanced cancers. Clones were sequenced by immunoSEQ multiplex PCR, and TCRdb holds only the in-frame ones, with some missing. The sample lists 65,000 to 95,000 clones, more than 70% seen once, with approximately 2% in the top ten. This specimen consisted of CD4+ or CD8+ T cells sorted from blood, obtained in a trial of the OX40 agonist ivuxolimab. These receptors all come from an adult with an advanced solid tumor such as melanoma, head and neck, liver or kidney cancer. The CDR3 runs from the conserved cysteine through the conserved F or W. D genes are given only for firm matches. Clone size, where shown, is once, few, many, or a class for clones that have expanded.

clone_size | d_call | j_call | v_call | cdr3_aa | cdr3_nt
NA | TRBD2 | TRBJ2-5 | TRBV6-1 | CASSSGGETQYF | TGTGCCAGCAGTTCCGGGGGGGAGACCCAGTACTTC
once | NA | TRBJ1-5 | TRBV19 | CASSIFYGRREQPQHF | TGTGCCAGTAGTATATTTTACGGGAGGCGAGAACAGCCCCAGCATTTT
NA | NA | TRBJ2-7 | TRBV27 | CASILAPLYEQYF | TGTGCCAGCATCTTAGCGCCACTCTACGAGCAGTACTTC
once | NA | TRBJ2-6 | TRBV7-3 | CASSSSSSGANVLTF | TGTGCCAGCAGCTCCAGCAGCTCTGGGGCCAACGTCCTGACTTTC
NA | NA | TRBJ2-2 | TRBV7-3 | CASSHGRIGVEELFF | TGTGCCAGCAGCCACGGTCGGATAGGGGTAGAGGAGCTGTTTTTT
NA | NA | TRBJ1-5 | TRBV6-1 | CASSEQLLVPQHF | TGTGCCAGCAGTGAACAGCTCCTAGTTCCCCAGCATTTT
few | NA | TRBJ1-4 | TRBV15 | CATSRVGDVDEKLFF | TGTGCCACCAGCAGAGTTGGCGACGTGGATGAAAAACTGTTTTTT
few | NA | TRBJ2-7 | TRBV6-6 | CASSHLYEQYF | TGTGCCAGCAGTCATCTCTACGAGCAGTACTTC
NA | TRBD1 | TRBJ2-2 | TRBV2 | CASGRTGNTGELFF | TGTGCCAGCGGACGGACAGGGAACACCGGGGAGCTGTTTTTT
NA | TRBD1 | TRBJ1-2 | TRBV28 | CASSLILGGHGYTF | TGTGCCAGCAGTTTGATCTTAGGGGGCCATGGCTACACCTTC
NA | NA | TRBJ2-7 | TRBV10-3 | CAIKLAANYEQYF | TGTGCCATCAAGTTGGCGGCGAACTACGAGCAGTACTTC
NA | NA | TRBJ2-5 | TRBV7-2 | CASSFYGARETQYF | TGTGCCAGCAGCTTCTATGGGGCTCGAGAGACCCAGTACTTC
NA | TRBD2 | TRBJ2-1 | TRBV7-9 | CASSNLGWASGSSYNEQFF | TGTGCCAGCAGCAACCTCGGGTGGGCTAGCGGGAGCTCCTACAATGAGCAGTTCTTC
NA | NA | TRBJ2-7 | TRBV5-3 | CARSSDREVTYEQYF | TGTGCCAGAAGCTCAGACAGGGAGGTTACCTACGAGCAGTACTTC
NA | TRBD1 | TRBJ2-7 | TRBV7-2 | CASSLKTGGLEQYF | TGTGCCAGCAGCTTAAAAACAGGGGGTCTCGAGCAGTACTTC
once | TRBD2 | TRBJ2-1 | TRBV6-4 | CASSTGTSGGPQFF | TGTGCCAGCAGCACCGGGACTAGCGGGGGGCCGCAGTTCTTC
few | NA | TRBJ1-2 | TRBV28 | CASSLSSGIEGYTF | TGTGCCAGCAGTTTATCTTCGGGAATTGAGGGCTACACCTTC
NA | NA | TRBJ2-7 | TRBV9 | CASSVEGQPLHEQYF | TGTGCCAGCAGCGTAGAAGGACAGCCTCTCCACGAGCAGTACTTC
NA | NA | TRBJ2-7 | TRBV19 | CASSSPGIYEQYF | TGTGCCAGTAGTAGCCCGGGCATCTACGAGCAGTACTTC
NA | TRBD2 | TRBJ2-7 | TRBV7-9 | CASSLRLAGGSYEQYF | TGTGCCAGCAGCTTAAGACTAGCGGGGGGGAGCTACGAGCAGTACTTC